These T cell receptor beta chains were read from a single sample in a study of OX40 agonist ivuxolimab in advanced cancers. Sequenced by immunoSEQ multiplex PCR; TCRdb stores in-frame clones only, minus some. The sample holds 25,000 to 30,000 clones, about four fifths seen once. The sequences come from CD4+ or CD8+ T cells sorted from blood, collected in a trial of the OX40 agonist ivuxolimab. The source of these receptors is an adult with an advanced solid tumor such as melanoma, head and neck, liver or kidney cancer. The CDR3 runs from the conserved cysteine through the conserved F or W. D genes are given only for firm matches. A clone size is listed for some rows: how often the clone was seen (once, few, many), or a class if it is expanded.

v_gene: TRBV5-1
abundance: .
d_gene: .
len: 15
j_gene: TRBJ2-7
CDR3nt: TGCGCCAGCAGCTTGGCCGGACAGCCTACCTACGAGCAGTACTTC
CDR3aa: CASSLAGQPTYEQYF

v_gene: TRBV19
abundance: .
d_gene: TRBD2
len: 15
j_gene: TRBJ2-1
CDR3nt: TGTGCCAGTAGGCTAGCGGGGAGCTCCTACAATGAGCAGTTCTTC
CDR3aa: CASRLAGSSYNEQFF

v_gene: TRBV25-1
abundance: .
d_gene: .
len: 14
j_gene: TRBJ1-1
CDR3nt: TGTGCCAGCAGTGAAACACAGTTGAACACTGAAGCTTTCTTT
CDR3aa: CASSETQLNTEAFF

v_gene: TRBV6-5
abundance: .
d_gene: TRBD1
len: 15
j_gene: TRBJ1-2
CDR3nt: TGTGCCAGCAGTTTCTACCAGACAGGGGACTATGGCTACACCTTC
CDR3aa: CASSFYQTGDYGYTF

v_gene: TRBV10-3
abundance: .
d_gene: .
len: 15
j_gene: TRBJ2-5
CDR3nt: TGTGCCATCAGTGAGTTTCAGGGCCAGAAGGGGACCCAGTACTTC
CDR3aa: CAISEFQGQKGTQYF

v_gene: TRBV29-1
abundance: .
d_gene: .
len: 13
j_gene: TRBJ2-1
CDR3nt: TGCAGCGTTGAAGGTGACTCCTACAATGAGCAGTTCTTC
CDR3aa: CSVEGDSYNEQFF

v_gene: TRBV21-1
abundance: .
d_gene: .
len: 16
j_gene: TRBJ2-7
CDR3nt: TGTGCCAGCACCCAGGGTGGGAGGCGGCGTCTCTACGAGCAGTACTTC
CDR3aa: CASTQGGRRRLYEQYF

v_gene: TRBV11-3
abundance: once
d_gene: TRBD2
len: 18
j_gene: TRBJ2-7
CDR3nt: TGTGCCAGCAGCTCATCCCATGGAAACGGGAGGCCTCCCTACGAGCAGTACTTC
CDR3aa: CASSSSHGNGRPPYEQYF

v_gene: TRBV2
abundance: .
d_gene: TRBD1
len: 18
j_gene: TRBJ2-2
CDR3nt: TGTGCCAGCAGTAGAAGGACAGGGGCCCAAATAAAGACCGGGGAGCTGTTTTTT
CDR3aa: CASSRRTGAQIKTGELFF

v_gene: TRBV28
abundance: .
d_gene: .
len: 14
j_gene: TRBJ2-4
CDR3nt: TGTGCCAGCAGGGGAACAGGGATCAAAAACATTCAGTACTTC
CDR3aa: CASRGTGIKNIQYF